These 21 T cell receptor beta chains were all obtained from the same sample, sequenced in a study of blood T cell repertoires in COVID-19. TCRdb keeps only in-frame clones here, not all; method: immunoSEQ multiplex PCR. Of 110,000 or so clones listed, about four fifths are singletons. Sequencing was done on a sample of peripheral blood. The receptor set was obtained from a woman aged 40 to 49 with acute or convalescent COVID-19.

The CDR3 loop is CASSPGLAGSDTQYF. The CDR3 DNA is TGTGCCAGCTCACCGGGACTAGCGGGATCCGATACGCAGTATTTT. The chain uses TRBV18 and TRBJ2-3, with 13 bases fitting TRBD2. Germline values: CDR1 KGHSH, CDR2 LQKENI. V was clipped by 3 bases and J by 6 bases; unmatched bases: 3. This CDR3 contains 15 residues.

The chain has TRBV6-5 and TRBJ1-2, with a weak D call TRBD1 (5 bases). The CDR3 is 13 residues long. Germline loops: CDR1 MNHEY, CDR2 SVGAGI. V was trimmed by 4 bases and J by 5 bases, leaving 11 bases between them. Here the CDR3 DNA reads TGTGCCAGCAGTTCGGGACTGCAGTATGGCTACACCTTC. Encoded protein: CASSSGLQYGYTF.

The rearrangement links TRBV18 to TRBJ1-6; perhaps TRBD1 as D (5 bases). This CDR3 spans 15 amino acids. Germline V lookup: CDR1 KGHSH, CDR2 LQKENI. V was clipped by 3 bases and J by 10 bases, with 16 bases between them. The CDR3 loop reads CASSPVPGRESPLHF. The CDR3 nucleotides read TGTGCCAGCTCACCCGTTCCAGGGCGGGAATCACCCCTCCACTTT.

In its sample, this clone was seen a few times. This chain connects TRBV29-1 to TRBJ2-1; the match to TRBD2 covers 12 bases. J gave up 10 bases and V 4 bases, and 8 bases lay outside the gene matches. CDR3 length equals 14 residues. CDR1 SQVTM and CDR2 ANQGSEA come from the germline V gene. In DNA, the CDR3 is TGCAGCGTTGCCAATCTAGCGGGGGGGCGAGAGCAGTTCTTC. It codes for CSVANLAGGREQFF.

The V and J genes are TRBV7-2 and TRBJ1-5; no reliable D call. The CDR3 spans 11 residues. Looked up from germline, CDR1 is SGHTA and CDR2 is FQGNSA. V was cut by 5 bases and J by 11 bases, with 10 bases left in between. The CDR3 DNA is TGTGCCAGCAGCCTTTCGGTAACCCAGCATTTT. This sequence encodes CASSLSVTQHF.

This CDR3 is CATGTGGSYEQYF. CDR3 bases: TGTGCCACCGGGACAGGGGGCTCCTACGAGCAGTACTTC. This chain connects TRBV19 to TRBJ2-7, with 11 bases aligning to TRBD1. Losses at the gene ends were 10 bases for V and 0 bases for J; bases not matched to a gene: 2. This CDR3 has 13 residues. Germline V gene lookup returns CDR1 LNHDA and CDR2 SQIVND (reference sequence).

The chain couples TRBV19 to TRBJ1-2, with D possibly matching TRBD1 (6 bases). Between the trimmed V and J ends, which lost 3 bases and 7 bases, there was a span of 9 bases. The germline gives CDR1 LNHDA, CDR2 SQIVND (reference sequence). The CDR3 runs to 12 residues. CDR3 amino acids: CASSISRGGYTF. In nucleotides, the CDR3 is TGTGCCAGTAGTATCTCCAGGGGTGGCTACACCTTC. Full variable domain (remainder filled in from reference TRBV19 and TRBJ1-2): DGGITQSPKYLFRKEGQNVTLSCEQNLNHDAMYWYRQDPGQGLRLIYYSQIVNDFQKGDIAEGYSVSREKKESFPLTVTSAQKNPTAFYLCASSISRGGYTFGSGTRLTVV.

The rearrangement uses TRBV15 and TRBJ1-2, with 12 bases that match TRBD1. CDR1 is LNHNV and CDR2 is YYDKDF in the germline V gene (reference sequence). The CDR3 is 15 amino acids. The J segment lost 8 bases and the V segment lost 8 bases, leaving 12 bases of the junction unmatched. The CDR3 sequence: CATELGDRGRRGYTF. The CDR3, as DNA: TGTGCCACCGAACTGGGGGACAGGGGGCGGCGGGGCTACACCTTC.

This clone was found once. The chain links TRBV5-6 to TRBJ1-1, with D possibly matching TRBD1 (5 bases). Germline lookup yields CDR1 SGHDT and CDR2 YYEEEE. Trimming pared 4 bases from V and 4 bases from J, leaving 14 bases between. The CDR3 sequence is 14 residues long. The CDR3: CASSPTPGGTEAFF. CDR3 sequence (DNA): TGTGCCAGCAGCCCAACACCGGGGGGCACTGAAGCTTTCTTT.

J is TRBJ1-3 and V is TRBV29-1, with unresolved D. The CDR3 consists of 12 residues. The germline gives CDR1 SQVTM, CDR2 ANQGSEA. Trimming shortened V by 8 bases and J by 0 bases, and 8 bases separated the two germline ends. The CDR3 DNA is TGCAGCCTACGTACCTCTGGAAACACCATATATTTT. Amino acids: CSLRTSGNTIYF. Together with reference TRBV29-1 and TRBJ1-3, the CDR3 gives the full variable domain: SAVISQKPSRDICQRGTSLTIQCQVDSQVTMMFWYRQQPGQSLTLIATANQGSEATYESGFVIDKFPISRPNLTFSTLTVSNMSPEDSSIYLCSLRTSGNTIYFGEGSWLTVV.

The J gene is TRBJ2-7, the V gene TRBV5-1; no clear D. The CDR3 has 13 amino acids. Germline values: CDR1 SGHRS, CDR2 YFSETQ. Trimming cost V 1 base and J 5 bases, with 10 bases left between them. The CDR3 loop is CASSLPGFNEQYF. As DNA, the CDR3 is TGCGCCAGCAGCTTGCCCGGTTTCAACGAGCAGTACTTC.

The V and J genes are TRBV7-6 and TRBJ2-7; perhaps TRBD1 as D (6 bases). The CDR3 runs to 15 residues. Germline V lookup: CDR1 SGHVS, CDR2 FNYEAQ. V gave up 1 base and J gave up 5 bases, with 15 bases separating them. CDR3 in DNA: TGTGCCAGCAGCTTAGAATTGGGGGCGTCCAACGAGCAGTACTTC. Translating it yields CASSLELGASNEQYF.

Here the CDR3 reads CASSRTRGNTEAFF. The DNA for the CDR3 is TGTGCCAGCAGCCGAACTCGGGGAAACACTGAAGCTTTCTTT. The V and J genes are TRBV7-8 and TRBJ1-1, with D uncertain. Germline V gives CDR1 SGHVS, CDR2 FQNEAQ. This CDR3 comprises 14 residues. Trimming removed 5 bases at V and 2 bases at J, with 12 bases between.

V is TRBV30 and J is TRBJ1-1, with D possibly TRBD1 on 6 matching bases. Trimming removed 3 bases from V and 4 bases from J, with 9 bases in between. Germline loops: CDR1 GTSNPN, CDR2 SVGIG (reference sequence). There are 12 residues in the CDR3. The CDR3 protein is CAWRRGGTEAFF. As DNA, the CDR3 is TGTGCCTGGAGGAGGGGGGGCACTGAAGCTTTCTTT.

The rearrangement uses TRBV6-5 and TRBJ1-4; 7 bases match TRBD1. The J segment lost 7 bases and the V segment lost 0 bases, leaving 5 bases of the junction unmatched. Germline V gene sequence: CDR1 MNHEY, CDR2 SVGAGI. The CDR3 sequence is 15 residues long. The DNA for the CDR3 is TGTGCCAGCAGTTACTCGTCAGGGGGTAGTGAAAAACTGTTTTTT. This sequence encodes CASSYSSGGSEKLFF.

The chain couples TRBV27 to TRBJ2-7; D may be TRBD1 (6 bases). The V gene lost 6 bases and the J gene lost 5 bases, with 11 bases spanning the gap. CDR3 length equals 12 residues. Germline assignment: CDR1 MNHEY and CDR2 SMNVEV (reference sequence). The CDR3 is CASRQTGNEQYF. CDR3 nucleotides: TGTGCCAGCAGGCAGACAGGAAACGAGCAGTACTTC.

V usage is TRBV15 and J usage is TRBJ1-5; a weak D match, TRBD1 (6 bases). V was pared by 1 base and J by 4 bases, with 14 bases between. Germline V gene sequence: CDR1 LNHNV, CDR2 YYDKDF (reference sequence). The CDR3 is made up of 16 amino acids. DNA for the CDR3: TGTGCCACCAGCAGAGGGGACACAGGCGAAAATCAGCCCCAGCATTTT. Encoded protein: CATSRGDTGENQPQHF.

The chain uses TRBV9 and TRBJ1-3; 7 bases align to TRBD1. From germline, CDR1 is SGDLS and CDR2 YYNGEE. V gave up 3 bases and J gave up 0 bases; unmatched junction bases: 6. CDR3 length equals 16 residues. In DNA form, the CDR3 reads TGTGCCAGCAGCGGGGACAGAGTTTACTCTGGAAACACCATATATTTT. Its protein is CASSGDRVYSGNTIYF.

The V gene is TRBV13, the J gene TRBJ2-7; 8 bases line up with TRBD2. The trim removed 6 bases at V and 7 bases at J, leaving 14 bases unmatched. The CDR3 is 15 amino acids. Germline-derived CDR1 and CDR2 are PRHDT and FYEKMQ (reference sequence). The DNA of the CDR3 is TGTGCCAGCAGTAAAGGGGCGCGGGGGGCGTATGAGCAGTACTTC. Its translation is CASSKGARGAYEQYF.

The J gene is TRBJ1-2, the V gene TRBV18; D might be TRBD1 (6 bases). This CDR3 comprises 16 residues. With 2 bases removed from V and 5 bases from J, the gap between germline ends came to 18 bases. Looked up from germline, CDR1 is KGHSH and CDR2 is LQKENI. This chain's CDR3 is CASSPTTIIGQYGYTF. The CDR3 nucleotides are TGTGCCAGCTCACCAACTACCATAATAGGACAGTATGGCTACACCTTC. Drawing the rest from reference TRBV18 and TRBJ1-2, the complete variable domain is NAGVMQNPRHLVRRRGQEARLRCSPMKGHSHVYWYRQLPEEGLKFMVYLQKENIIDESGMPKERFSAEFPKEGPSILRIQQVVRGDSAAYFCASSPTTIIGQYGYTFGSGTRLTVV.

This clone was picked up one time. This chain links TRBV4-3 with TRBJ2-2, with D possibly being TRBD2 (6 bases). The CDR3 is 14 residues long. Trimming shortened V by 3 bases and J by 5 bases, and 10 bases separated the two germline ends. Germline assignment: CDR1 LGHNA and CDR2 YSLEER. This chain's CDR3 is CASSQAGKTGELFF. The CDR3 nucleotides are TGCGCCAGCAGCCAGGCGGGAAAAACCGGGGAGCTGTTTTTT.